This T cell receptor beta chain was sequenced during a study of post-analysis software for immune sequencing data. Whole-study context: Courses of disease covered relapsing-remitting, secondary progressive and progressive-relapsing multiple sclerosis.

Germline CDR1 MNHEY, CDR2 SMNVEV (reference sequence). The CDR3 extends over 15 amino acids. The trim removed 6 bases at V and 3 bases at J, leaving 10 bases unmatched. TCR beta cDNA libraries had unique molecular identifiers. Out of 1 to 10 million T cells, some 480,000 cDNA molecules were generated. TCRdb re-called the PCR reads with MiXCR, one entry per CDR3 protein. The table lists hundreds of thousands of distinct CDR3 sequences, less than 45% of them singletons. General observations from the study: Batch-matched samples strongly co-clustered by F measure. There were several TRBV segments more frequent in patients than controls, and TRBV5-6, TRBV5-1 and TRBV20-1 were among them. Comparison with controls showed significantly lower normalized Chao1 diversity in multiple sclerosis patients.

This clonotype has more than one count but fewer than ten. Its cognate antigen is unknown. This chain uses TRBV27 with TRBJ2-7; TRBD1 agrees at 8 bases. The sample taken for sequencing was blood. This clonotype was sampled from a girl under 18 with multiple sclerosis. CDR3 sequence: CASRPTGDRGYEQYF. The CDR3 coding sequence is TGTGCCAGCAGACCTACGGGCGACAGGGGCTACGAGCAGTACTTC.